This T cell receptor (beta chain) came from a study of shared clonotypes between healthy human individuals. This clone occurred a few times. CD45RO-negative cells were positively selected for CCR7, leaving out terminally differentiated effector memory CD45RA+ cells. CDR3 length equals 14 residues. V lost 6 bases to trimming and J lost 2 bases; unmatched junction nucleotides: 7. Germline V gives CDR1 WSHSY, CDR2 SAAADI. Clones were sequenced by immunoSEQ multiplex PCR, and TCRdb holds only the in-frame ones, with some missing. The sample contains over 800,000 clones, about 92% of which appear only once.

The material sequenced was naive CD8+ T cells sorted from blood. The rearrangement links TRBV10-2 to TRBJ2-7; 7 positions agree with TRBD1. The receptor comes from a young man in good health. Written as DNA, the CDR3 is TGCGCCAGCAGCACGGGACAGAGTACCTACGAGCAGTACTTC. Translated, it gives CASSTGQSTYEQYF.